Below, 17 T cell receptor beta chains from the same sample are listed, as sequenced in a study of CD8 T cells in Susac syndrome. With random hexamers, 0.5 to 1 ug RNA was reverse transcribed. TCRdb called the immunoSEQ multiplex PCR reads again in MiXCR, with one record for every CDR3 protein. The data hold 85,000 to 130,000 distinct CDR3 sequences, with approximately 94% observed a single time. The sequencing input was CD8+ T cells from PBMCs. The receptors shown here come from a human donor with Susac syndrome.

The chain carries TRBV3-1 and TRBJ2-1, with D hard to call. Germline V gives CDR1 LGHDT, CDR2 YNNKEL (reference sequence). CDR3 length equals 13 residues. Deletions cut 0 bases from V and 8 bases from J, with 8 bases between. The chain's CDR3 is CASSQESHDEQFF. In nucleotides, the CDR3 is TGTGCCAGCAGCCAAGAGTCCCATGATGAGCAGTTCTTC.

This chain uses TRBV7-9 with TRBJ2-6; D is undetermined. V gave up 2 bases and J gave up 3 bases, with 11 bases separating them. This CDR3 spans 16 amino acids. In germline, CDR1 is SEHNR, CDR2 FQNEAQ (reference sequence). CDR3 loop: CASSLPRVNGANVLTF. DNA for the CDR3: TGTGCCAGCAGCTTACCTCGCGTAAATGGGGCCAACGTCCTGACTTTC. Full variable domain (outside the CDR3, taken from reference TRBV7-9 and TRBJ2-6): DTGVSQNPRHKITKRGQNVTFRCDPISEHNRLYWYRQTLGQGPEFLTYFQNEAQLEKSRLLSDRFSAERPKGSFSTLEIQRTEQGDSAMYLCASSLPRVNGANVLTFGAGSRLTVL.

CDR3 region: CSAHDRVNGNTIYF. For the CDR3, the DNA is TGCAGTGCTCATGACAGGGTGAATGGAAACACCATATATTTT. The chain couples TRBV20-1 to TRBJ1-3, with 7 bases fitting TRBD1. Trimming at V came to 5 bases and at J to 3 bases, leaving 7 bases not matched to a gene. Germline V gene lookup returns CDR1 DFQATT and CDR2 SNEGSKA (reference sequence). The CDR3 extends over 14 amino acids.

This clonotype appeared once. The chain has TRBV5-4 and TRBJ2-7; D tentatively reads TRBD1 or TRBD2 (6 bases each). This CDR3 spans 13 amino acids. Germline values: CDR1 SGHNT, CDR2 YYREEE (reference sequence). V dropped 5 bases and J dropped 3 bases, with 12 bases sitting between them. This CDR3 reads CASSSRDNYEQYF. DNA of the CDR3: TGTGCCAGCAGTTCGCGGGACAACTACGAGCAGTACTTC. The complete variable domain, with remaining parts taken from reference TRBV5-4 and TRBJ2-7, reads ETGVTQSPTHLIKTRGQQVTLRCSSQSGHNTVSWYQQALGQGPQFIFQYYREEENGRGNFPPRFSGLQFPNYSSELNVNALELDDSALYLCASSSRDNYEQYFGPGTRLTVT.

This clonotype occurred once. The chain recombines TRBV19 with TRBJ2-1, with 8 nucleotides matching TRBD2. CDR1 LNHDA and CDR2 SQIVND come from the germline V gene (reference sequence). This CDR3 has 13 amino acids. V lost 7 bases to trimming and J lost 9 bases; unmatched junction nucleotides: 8. For the CDR3, the DNA is TGTGCCAGTACACCCGGGGGGGCTTTTGAGCAGTTCTTC. Residues: CASTPGGAFEQFF.

In this sample, this clonotype turned up once. V usage is TRBV29-1 and J usage is TRBJ1-1, with D hard to call. V was cut by 1 base and J by 1 base, with 10 bases left in between. The CDR3 runs to 14 residues. The germline V gene has CDR1 SQVTM and CDR2 ANQGSEA. The CDR3 sequence is CSVEGGRENTEAFF. The CDR3 region has the DNA TGCAGCGTTGAAGGTGGCAGAGAGAACACTGAAGCTTTCTTT.

V usage is TRBV9 and J usage is TRBJ2-5; D possibly corresponds to TRBD1 (6 bases). The CDR3 covers 15 residues. Trimming shortened V by 7 bases and J by 2 bases, and 18 bases separated the two germline ends. Germline CDR1 SGDLS, CDR2 YYNGEE. The CDR3, as DNA: TGTGCCAGCGGATCCGGGACAACCAAACAAGAGACCCAGTACTTC. This sequence encodes CASGSGTTKQETQYF. The whole variable domain, remainder taken from reference TRBV9 and TRBJ2-5, is DSGVTQTPKHLITATGQRVTLRCSPRSGDLSVYWYQQSLDQGLQFLIQYYNGEERAKGNILERFSAQQFPDLHSELNLSSLELGDSALYFCASGSGTTKQETQYFGPGTRLLVL.

The rearrangement joins TRBV30 to TRBJ1-2; D unclear. In germline, CDR1 is GTSNPN, CDR2 SVGIG (reference sequence). Trimming cost V 0 bases and J 4 bases, with 15 bases left between them. The CDR3 spans 15 residues. CDR3 sequence reads: CAWSVYGRLTYGYTF. For the CDR3, the DNA is TGTGCCTGGAGTGTATATGGCAGATTGACCTATGGCTACACCTTC. Together with reference TRBV30 and TRBJ1-2, the CDR3 gives the full variable domain: SQTIHQWPATLVQPVGSPLSLECTVEGTSNPNLYWYRQAAGRGLQLLFYSVGIGQISSEVPQNLSASRPQDRQFILSSKKLLLSDSGFYLCAWSVYGRLTYGYTFGSGTRLTVV.

The chain is built from TRBV2 and TRBJ2-1, with 7 positions matching TRBD2. The CDR3 contains 12 residues. In germline, CDR1 is SNHLY, CDR2 FYNNEI. The V segment lost 6 bases and the J segment 7 bases; nucleotides outside the gene matches: 3. DNA of the CDR3: TGTGCCAGCAGGGGTAGCGGGAATGAGCAGTTCTTC. Protein: CASRGSGNEQFF. Full variable domain (rest looked up from reference TRBV2 and TRBJ2-1): EPEVTQTPSHQVTQMGQEVILRCVPISNHLYFYWYRQILGQKVEFLVSFYNNEISEKSEIFDDQFSVERPDGSNFTLKIRSTKLEDSAMYFCASRGSGNEQFFGPGTRLTVL.

The chain combines TRBV9 with TRBJ2-3; D is uncertain. Looked up from germline, CDR1 is SGDLS and CDR2 is YYNGEE. The CDR3 sequence is 14 residues long. V was shortened by 0 bases and J by 5 bases, with 10 bases between the two germline ends. The CDR3 sequence is CASSVEGPRDTQYF. The CDR3 nucleotides are TGTGCCAGCAGCGTAGAAGGACCTAGAGATACGCAGTATTTT.

The chain is built from TRBV20-1 and TRBJ2-3; 9 bases are shared with TRBD2. CDR3 length: 16 residues. From germline, CDR1 is DFQATT and CDR2 SNEGSKA (reference sequence). V lost 6 bases, J lost 2 bases, and 12 bases stayed unmatched. CDR3 sequence reads: CSAGGAGGPNTDTQYF. The DNA for the CDR3 is TGCAGTGCCGGAGGGGCGGGGGGGCCTAACACAGATACGCAGTATTTT.

This clonotype appeared once. The chain links TRBV7-9 to TRBJ2-7; TRBD2 is a possible D gene (6 bases). Trimming took off 4 bases at V and 5 bases at J, with 12 bases between the two ends. There are 13 residues in the CDR3. Germline CDR1 is SEHNR and CDR2 is FQNEAQ (reference sequence). The CDR3 nucleotides read TGTGCCAGCAGCTCGCCGCGGGACGACGAGCAGTACTTC. Translating it yields CASSSPRDDEQYF. Looking up the rest from reference TRBV7-9 and TRBJ2-7 gives the full variable domain: DTGVSQNPRHKITKRGQNVTFRCDPISEHNRLYWYRQTLGQGPEFLTYFQNEAQLEKSRLLSDRFSAERPKGSFSTLEIQRTEQGDSAMYLCASSSPRDDEQYFGPGTRLTVT.

The chain carries TRBV15 and TRBJ2-1; perhaps TRBD1 as D (7 bases). CDR1 LNHNV and CDR2 YYDKDF come from the germline V gene (reference sequence). V lost 1 base and J 15 bases, leaving 19 bases between the germline ends. The CDR3 runs to 14 residues. CDR3 amino acids: CATSRGPTGEELFF. CDR3 coding DNA: TGTGCCACCAGCAGAGGTCCCACAGGGGAGGAGTTGTTCTTC.

V is TRBV27 and J is TRBJ1-5, with unresolved D. The CDR3 has 15 residues. Trimming shortened V by 3 bases and J by 0 bases, and 9 bases separated the two germline ends. Per the germline V gene, CDR1 is MNHEY and CDR2 is SMNVEV (reference sequence). CDR3 protein: CASSLSRYSNQPQHF. The CDR3 DNA is TGTGCCAGCAGTTTGAGCAGGTATAGCAATCAGCCCCAGCATTTT.

This rearrangement joins TRBV29-1 to TRBJ2-7; no clear D gene. Germline values: CDR1 SQVTM, CDR2 ANQGSEA. V lost 6 bases to trimming and J lost 0 bases, with 9 bases between them. This CDR3 has 12 amino acids. The CDR3 coding sequence is TGCAGCGTGCGGCCGAGCTCCTACGAGCAGTACTTC. Amino acids: CSVRPSSYEQYF.

V usage is TRBV5-4 and J usage is TRBJ2-7, with D perhaps TRBD1 (6 bases). Germline V lookup: CDR1 SGHNT, CDR2 YYREEE (reference sequence). The CDR3 is made up of 15 amino acids. V lost 2 bases to trimming and J lost 9 bases, with 21 bases between them. The CDR3 nucleotides read TGTGCCAGCAGCTTAGTGGGGGCGAGTGGCGTCGGGCAGTACTTC. The encoded protein is CASSLVGASGVGQYF. The complete variable domain, with remaining parts taken from reference TRBV5-4 and TRBJ2-7, reads ETGVTQSPTHLIKTRGQQVTLRCSSQSGHNTVSWYQQALGQGPQFIFQYYREEENGRGNFPPRFSGLQFPNYSSELNVNALELDDSALYLCASSLVGASGVGQYFGPGTRLTVT.

The chain couples TRBV11-3 to TRBJ2-1, with TRBD1 identical over 8 bases. CDR3 length equals 13 residues. V shed 3 bases and J 6 bases; nucleotides not matched to a gene: 1. Germline V lookup: CDR1 SGHNT, CDR2 YENEEA. CDR3 sequence: CASSFRGRNEQFF. The CDR3 nucleotides are TGTGCCAGCAGCTTCAGGGGGCGCAATGAGCAGTTCTTC.